Here is one TCR beta chain with its context. Different DNA sequences within this sample yield the same CDR3. The record originates from a study of blood T cell repertoires in COVID-19. Under the authors' procedure: Estimates of nucleated cell counts were drawn from the amplification of reference gene primers. Method: immunoSEQ multiplex PCR; TCRdb's copy keeps in-frame clones and lacks some. V, J and clone size are those of that table, while D and trimming were read from the DNA. The data contain some 80,000 clones, about 93% of them singletons. Germline V gives CDR1 SGHRS, CDR2 YFSETQ. V was pared by 0 bases and J by 2 bases, with 2 bases of the junction left unmatched. This CDR3 is 14 amino acids long.

This TCR derives from a woman aged 80 or older with acute or convalescent COVID-19. Sequenced: peripheral blood. The rearrangement links TRBV5-1 to TRBJ2-7, with TRBD1 identical over 7 bases. The CDR3 here is CASSLGQGPYEQYF. CDR3 sequence (DNA): TGCGCCAGCAGCTTGGGACAGGGACCCTACGAGCAGTACTTC.